What follows are 24 T cell receptor beta chains derived from one specimen sequenced in a study of blood T cell repertoires in COVID-19. TCRdb's table, derived via immunoSEQ multiplex PCR, lists solely in-frame clones and lacks some. The table records 25,000 to 35,000 clones, approximately 89% of them present only once. Specimen: peripheral blood. The receptors shown here come from a human donor in a cohort sampled during active COVID-19.

The rearrangement links TRBV7-9 to TRBJ2-3, with 11 bases matching TRBD2. Per the germline V gene, CDR1 is SEHNR and CDR2 is FQNEAQ (reference sequence). V shed 4 bases and J 2 bases; nucleotides not matched to a gene: 8. The CDR3 length is 17 residues. CDR3 protein: CASSSGTSGRFTDTQYF. The DNA of the CDR3 is TGTGCCAGCAGCTCCGGGACTAGCGGCCGATTCACAGATACGCAGTATTTT.

The chain has TRBV6-4 and TRBJ2-1, with 9 bases identical to TRBD1. The CDR3 has 15 amino acids. Germline V gene sequence: CDR1 MRHNA, CDR2 SNTAGT. J was trimmed by 8 bases and V by 8 bases; bases with no gene match: 13. CDR3 DNA sequence: TGTGCCAGCGGATCCCCCGGGACAGGGCTCCATGAGCAGTTCTTC. Protein: CASGSPGTGLHEQFF.

V usage is TRBV9 and J usage is TRBJ2-5, with 7 bases matching TRBD2. The CDR3 covers 16 residues. From germline, CDR1 is SGDLS and CDR2 YYNGEE. V dropped 3 bases and J dropped 3; count of bases not matched to a gene: 11. The DNA of the CDR3 is TGTGCCAGCAGCGAGATAAGTGGGAGCGGGGAAGAGACCCAGTACTTC. It yields the protein CASSEISGSGEETQYF.

This clone was recorded only once. This chain links TRBV25-1 with TRBJ1-1; TRBD1 matches 7 bases. V was pared by 4 bases and J by 2 bases, with 7 bases of the junction left unmatched. Germline V gene sequence: CDR1 MGHDK, CDR2 SYGVNS. CDR3 size: 15 residues. The CDR3 DNA reads TGTGCCAGCAGTGCACGCGGGACAGTAAACACTGAAGCTTTCTTT. Amino acids: CASSARGTVNTEAFF.

There are a few counts of this clone. The chain joins TRBV30 to TRBJ1-2, with 10 nucleotides matching TRBD1. This CDR3 is built from 11 residues. The V segment lost 2 bases and the J segment 14 bases; nucleotides outside the gene matches: 5. The V gene's germline CDR1 is GTSNPN and CDR2 SVGIG (reference sequence). CDR3 residues: CAWSKGTGVTF. The CDR3 DNA reads as TGTGCCTGGAGTAAGGGGACAGGGGTGACCTTC.

In DNA, the CDR3 is TGTGCCAGCGGAACGACAGGGACCACTGAAGCTTTCTTT. Its translation: CASGTTGTTEAFF. The V and J genes are TRBV27 and TRBJ1-1; TRBD1 aligns across 7 bases. The CDR3 sequence is 13 residues long. Trimming cost V 8 bases and J 4 bases; bases outside gene matches: 7. Germline V lookup: CDR1 MNHEY, CDR2 SMNVEV (reference sequence).

The V call is TRBV24-1, the J call TRBJ2-5; 10 bases are shared with TRBD2. Germline assignment: CDR1 KGHDR and CDR2 SFDVKD. The CDR3 consists of 16 residues. With 5 bases clipped from V and 4 bases from J, the junction kept 9 bases outside the gene matches. The CDR3 loop is CATSAPLAGPLETQYF. In DNA, the CDR3 is TGTGCCACCAGTGCTCCACTAGCGGGGCCCCTAGAGACCCAGTACTTC.

The J gene is TRBJ2-7, the V gene TRBV3-1 (or the pseudogene TRBV3-2), with unresolved D. This CDR3 is built from 12 residues. V was shortened by 3 bases and J by 0 bases, with 3 bases between the two germline ends. Germline V gene data show CDR1 as LGHDT and CDR2 as YNNKEL (reference sequence). The CDR3 sequence is CASSHSSYEQYF. The CDR3 DNA reads as TGTGCCAGCAGCCACTCCTCCTACGAGCAGTACTTC.

The J gene is TRBJ1-5, the V gene TRBV28; 7 nucleotides agree with TRBD1. Germline lookup yields CDR1 MDHEN and CDR2 SYDVKM. V lost 1 base, J lost 0 bases, and 3 bases stayed unmatched. The CDR3 extends over 16 amino acids. The DNA of the CDR3 is TGTGCCAGCAGTTTATTTACAGGGGTTAGCAATCAGCCCCAGCATTTT. Translated, it gives CASSLFTGVSNQPQHF.

The J gene is TRBJ1-4, the V gene TRBV2, with no clear D. The germline V gene has CDR1 SNHLY and CDR2 FYNNEI. This CDR3 spans 15 amino acids. The V and J ends lost 2 bases and 8 bases respectively, with 15 bases between them. The CDR3: CASSEPSVSGEKLFF. CDR3 nucleotide sequence: TGTGCCAGCAGTGAACCTTCGGTCTCGGGGGAAAAACTGTTTTTT.

The chain recombines TRBV12-5 with TRBJ1-4; D is uncertain. The CDR3 has 14 residues. Trimming pared 5 bases from V and 8 bases from J, leaving 15 bases between. Germline V gene sequence: CDR1 LGHNT, CDR2 FRNRAP. The CDR3 protein is CASGPWEHWEKLFF. In nucleotides, the CDR3 is TGTGCTAGTGGTCCATGGGAGCATTGGGAAAAACTGTTTTTT.

The gene calls are TRBV10-3 and TRBJ2-5; 9 positions match TRBD1. CDR3 length: 15 residues. Germline CDR1 reads ENHRY; CDR2 reads SYGVKD. After removal of 6 bases from V and 2 bases from J, the junction contained 7 bases not matched to a gene. CDR3 bases: TGTGCCATCAGCTTAACAGGGGGCACTCAAGAGACCCAGTACTTC. It is translated as CAISLTGGTQETQYF.

The V and J genes are TRBV4-1 and TRBJ2-5; 10 bases are a match to TRBD2. The CDR3 totals 17 residues. Germline lookup yields CDR1 MGHRA and CDR2 YSYEKL. V lost 1 base, J lost 6 bases, and 11 bases stayed unmatched. DNA of the CDR3: TGCGCCAGCAGCCAAGGAGGGGCAGCGGGGGGGCAGAAGACCCAGTACTTC. Translating it yields CASSQGGAAGGQKTQYF.

The V gene is TRBV10-3, the J gene TRBJ2-5; no clear D gene. Germline V gene lookup returns CDR1 ENHRY and CDR2 SYGVKD. V was pared by 2 bases and J by 2 bases, with 6 bases between. The CDR3 loop spans 13 amino acids. Here the CDR3 reads CAISERAQETQYF. CDR3 DNA sequence: TGTGCCATCAGTGAGAGAGCGCAAGAGACCCAGTACTTC.

J is TRBJ1-4 and V is TRBV6-5, with D uncertain. Germline V gene lookup returns CDR1 MNHEY and CDR2 SVGAGI. The CDR3 has 14 amino acids. The ends were cut back, 6 bases at V and 1 base at J, with 9 bases in the middle. The CDR3 DNA reads as TGTGCCAGCAGAGTCTACAGAACTAATGAAAAACTGTTTTTT. As protein: CASRVYRTNEKLFF.

CDR3: CASSQEGHLLNYGYTF. The CDR3 DNA reads TGCGCCAGCAGCCAAGAGGGACACCTTCTTAACTATGGCTACACCTTC. The chain combines TRBV4-1 with TRBJ1-2; possible D gene TRBD1, 6 bases. The CDR3 loop spans 16 amino acids. The germline V gene encodes CDR1 MGHRA and CDR2 YSYEKL. Deletions cut 0 bases from V and 1 base from J, with 12 bases between.

The chain combines TRBV6-5 with TRBJ1-3, with 9 bases matching TRBD1. The V gene's germline CDR1 is MNHEY and CDR2 SVGAGI. The CDR3 covers 16 residues. Trimming cost V 2 bases and J 3 bases; bases outside gene matches: 5. CDR3 sequence reads: CASSYGGTGLGNTIYF. Here the CDR3 DNA reads TGTGCCAGCAGTTACGGAGGGACAGGGCTTGGAAACACCATATATTTT.

The chain links TRBV2 to TRBJ2-2; TRBD1 agrees at 8 bases. V gave up 8 bases and J gave up 2 bases; unmatched junction bases: 7. Germline CDR1 SNHLY, CDR2 FYNNEI. The CDR3 length is 15 residues. CDR3 region: CASHRGTVNTGELFF. CDR3 sequence (DNA): TGTGCCAGCCACAGGGGGACAGTTAACACCGGGGAGCTGTTTTTT.

The chain has TRBV19 and TRBJ1-1, with 8 bases identical to TRBD1. J lost 5 bases, V lost 3 bases, and 8 bases had no gene match. There are 15 residues in the CDR3. CDR1 and CDR2 from the germline V gene are LNHDA and SQIVND (reference sequence). CDR3 coding DNA: TGTGCCAGTAGTATGGCAGGGGGCTCGAGAACTGAAGCTTTCTTT. Protein: CASSMAGGSRTEAFF.

The chain combines TRBV2 with TRBJ1-5; no clear D. The CDR3 contains 14 residues. In germline, CDR1 is SNHLY, CDR2 FYNNEI. V lost 4 bases, J lost 3 bases, and 10 bases lay in between. CDR3 in DNA: TGTGCCAGCAGTGCATCAGAATCCAATCAGCCCCAGCATTTT. Its protein product is CASSASESNQPQHF.

Only a few counts were recorded for this clone. The chain is built from TRBV6-6 and TRBJ2-3; D remains ambiguous. The CDR3 runs to 16 residues. Looked up from germline, CDR1 is MNHNY and CDR2 is SVGAGI (reference sequence). Trimming pared 5 bases from V and 0 bases from J, leaving 15 bases between. This CDR3 reads CASSPTVQASTDTQYF. The CDR3 DNA follows: TGTGCCAGCAGTCCCACAGTGCAGGCGAGCACAGATACGCAGTATTTT.

In this sample, this clone turned up once. The chain combines TRBV2 with TRBJ1-6; D gene unclear. CDR1 and CDR2 (germline): SNHLY, FYNNEI. V was cut by 5 bases and J by 3 bases, with 17 bases left in between. This CDR3 is 17 amino acids long. The CDR3 reads CASSPRGSYLYNSPLHF. As DNA, the CDR3 is TGTGCCAGCAGTCCCCGGGGAAGTTACCTCTATAATTCACCCCTCCACTTT.

The rearrangement joins TRBV6-5 to TRBJ2-1, with TRBD2 matching over 11 bases. Germline V lookup: CDR1 MNHEY, CDR2 SVGAGI. This CDR3 is built from 15 residues. With 6 bases clipped from V and 3 bases from J, the junction kept 4 bases outside the gene matches. This CDR3 reads CASSNSGGVYNEQFF. The CDR3 coding sequence is TGTGCCAGCAGCAATAGCGGGGGGGTCTACAATGAGCAGTTCTTC.

The chain employs TRBV29-1 and TRBJ2-3, with a possible D match to TRBD2 (5 bases). The V end lost 3 bases, the J end lost 4 bases, and 17 bases lay between the germline ends. This CDR3 is built from 15 residues. The germline CDR1 and CDR2 sequences are SQVTM and ANQGSEA. CDR3 coding DNA: TGCAGCGTTGACGTCCCGGGGTCTTACCCAGATACGCAGTATTTT. Amino acid sequence: CSVDVPGSYPDTQYF.